Sequencing of this T cell receptor (beta chain) was carried out in a study of blood T cell repertoires in COVID-19. The wider study: The study drew acute and convalescent COVID-19 samples from the United States, Italy and Spain. From T cells, B-cell-depleted T cells, or PBMCs came the material, which was cDNA or gDNA.

Under the authors' procedure: Estimation of nucleated cell counts relied on the amplification of reference gene primers. Sequencing was performed with immunoSEQ multiplex PCR; in TCRdb, only in-frame clones are kept and a portion is missing. D and trimming were read from the DNA, whereas the V and J calls and clone size are those reported in that table. The data contain roughly 250,000 clones, nearly 90% of them singletons. The CDR3 runs to 16 residues. Germline CDR1 is SGHKS and CDR2 is YYEKEE (reference sequence). V lost 0 bases, J lost 5 bases, and 9 bases stayed unmatched. Sequencing input: peripheral blood. This chain connects TRBV5-5 to TRBJ1-2; 8 nucleotides agree with TRBD1. This receptor was identified in a woman aged 40 to 49 who had recovered from COVID-19. The CDR3 bases are TGTGCCAGCAGCTTGGGTCCAGGGGGCGCAGGGTATGGCTACACCTTC. Translating it yields CASSLGPGGAGYGYTF.